This T cell receptor (beta chain) was recorded in a study of T cell repertoires in cytomegalovirus infection. About the research overall: Shared public TCR beta signatures pointed to both CMV infection and a matching HLA type. Whole-study findings and limits: Public TCR beta family frequency separated CMV-and-HLA carriers, including in an independent cohort. Dominant in the ex vivo response were TCR beta clonotypes restricted by HLA-C and specific for CMV.

TCRdb reprocessed the reads with MiXCR, giving one entry per CDR3 protein. The data show approximately 750,000 distinct CDR3 sequences, approximately 34% seen once. Note on this clonotype: The antigen is undetermined.

The receptor's source is a human donor in good health (CMV status not recorded). Some clones in this sample may be carry-over from other donors' samples. Sequencing was performed on PBMCs.

CDR3 residues: CASSLESRADTQYF. The CDR3 DNA sequence: TGTGCCAGCAGCTTAGAGTCACGCGCAGATACGCAGTATTTT. V usage is TRBV7-6 and J usage is TRBJ2-3, with no clear D. With 1 base removed from V and 4 bases from J, the gap between germline ends came to 9 bases. The CDR3 is 14 amino acids. Germline CDR1 and CDR2: SGHVS and FNYEAQ.